The present entry profiles one T cell receptor (beta chain) with its context. The data derive from a study of control samples from healthy donors and cancer patients. Data came from immunoSEQ multiplex PCR; TCRdb stores just in-frame clones and leaves some out. The sample has roughly 80,000 clones; about 88% are singletons. Germline V gives CDR1 LGHDT, CDR2 YNNKEL (reference sequence). Deletions cut 4 bases from V and 6 bases from J, with 9 bases between. The CDR3 is 12 residues long. The TCR comes from a woman aged 50 to 60 in good health. What was sequenced was blood. This sequence joins TRBV3-1 (or the pseudogene TRBV3-2) and TRBJ1-2; D is unresolved. The CDR3, as DNA: TGTGCCAGCAGCCTCCCGGGTAATGGCTACACCTTC. This translates into CASSLPGNGYTF.